Following are 13 T cell receptor beta chains from one sample sequenced in a study of glioma-infiltrating T cells. The iRepertoire nested amplicon-rescue multiplex PCR amplified TCR alpha and beta CDR3s from RNA. TCRdb reprocessed the multiplex PCR reads via MiXCR and lists one record per CDR3 protein. The repertoire consists of fewer than 250,000 distinct CDR3 sequences, with approximately 30% occurring once and the leading ten covering 20%. Sequenced material: glioma tissue, nonneoplastic brain tissue, or PBMCs (not recorded which). These receptors came from a human donor with low-grade glioma or glioblastoma, undergoing nonglioma brain surgery, or in good health (not recorded which).

This clonotype was seen ten or more times. The chain employs TRBV6-1 and TRBJ1-1; no definite D call. Trimming took 6 bases from V and 1 from J, leaving 6 bases between them. The CDR3 consists of 12 residues. Germline CDR1 MNHNS, CDR2 SASEGT. The CDR3 sequence: CASRSPNTEAFF. CDR3 DNA sequence: TGTGCCAGCAGGTCCCCGAACACTGAAGCTTTCTTT.

As regards this clonotype: Possible read error: a much larger clone is one base away. The chain has TRBV5-1 and TRBJ2-1; 11 bases match TRBD2. The germline V gene encodes CDR1 SGHRS and CDR2 YFSETQ. V lost 4 bases to trimming and J lost 5 bases; unmatched junction nucleotides: 8. The CDR3 runs 16 residues. The CDR3 spells CASSPATSGKNNEQFF. The CDR3 DNA follows: TGCGCCAGCAGCCCTGCGACTAGCGGGAAAAACAATGAGCAGTTCTTC.

This clonotype was detected ten times or more. This rearrangement joins TRBV6-2 or TRBV6-3 to TRBJ2-7; D might be TRBD2 (6 bases). V was pared by 11 bases and J by 5 bases, with 19 bases between. Germline CDR1 and CDR2: MNHEY and SVGEGT. The CDR3 has 13 amino acids. The CDR3 reads CAGLSTAGNEQYF. The CDR3 DNA follows: TGTGCCGGACTAAGCACCGCAGGGAACGAGCAGTACTTC.

The CDR3 sequence is CARGWRATSTDTQYF. The CDR3 DNA follows: TGTGCGAGGGGATGGAGGGCAACTAGCACAGATACGCAGTATTTT. The chain combines TRBV7-3 with TRBJ2-3; possibly TRBD2 for D (6 bases). Per the germline V gene, CDR1 is SGHTA and CDR2 is FQGTGA. This CDR3 contains 15 residues.

Of note for this clonotype: One junction end disagrees with the germline gene, perhaps due to a read error. The chain joins TRBV27 to TRBJ2-2; possibly TRBD2 for D (6 bases). Per the germline V gene, CDR1 is MNHEY and CDR2 is SMNVEV (reference sequence). There are 14 residues in the CDR3. The CDR3 sequence: CATMGLENIGELSF. CDR3 nucleotides: TGTGCCACCATGGGACTCGAGAACATCGGGGAGCTGTCTTTT.

The V and J genes are TRBV5-4 and TRBJ2-5; tentatively, D is TRBD1 (6 bases). The CDR3 sequence is 15 residues long. CDR1 and CDR2 (germline): SGHNT, YYREEE (reference sequence). The V end was cut by 6 bases, the J end by 5 bases, with 20 bases between. CDR3 nucleotides: TGTGCCAGCACTCCCGGGAACAGGGTCGGGGAGACCCAGTACTTC. Protein product: CASTPGNRVGETQYF.

The gene calls are TRBV10-3 and TRBJ2-3; 8 bases agree with TRBD2. CDR1 and CDR2 from the germline V gene are ENHRY and SYGVKD. V lost 6 bases to trimming and J lost 0 bases; unmatched junction nucleotides: 5. This CDR3 is built from 15 residues. In DNA, the CDR3 is TGTGCCATCAGAGAACCTAGCGGGAGCACAGATACGCAGTATTTT. This encodes CAIREPSGSTDTQYF.

The V and J genes are TRBV19 and TRBJ2-4; 8 bases line up with TRBD1. Germline values: CDR1 LNHDA, CDR2 SQIVND (reference sequence). This CDR3 comprises 17 residues. The V segment lost 7 bases and the J segment 2 bases; nucleotides outside the gene matches: 13. CDR3 in amino acids: CASTRSDRGRPKNIQYF. CDR3 bases: TGTGCCAGTACCAGGTCAGACAGGGGTAGACCCAAAAACATTCAGTACTTC.

This clonotype was recorded at least ten times. The CDR3 loop is CATSRGTGTLSAQHF. CDR3 coding DNA: TGTGCCACCAGCAGGGGAACGGGCACACTCTCCGCCCAGCATTTT. This rearrangement joins TRBV15 to TRBJ1-5; D not certain. The CDR3 consists of 15 residues. Germline assignment: CDR1 LNHNV and CDR2 YYDKDF (reference sequence). Trimming pared 3 bases from V and 11 bases from J, leaving 20 bases between.

Comments on this clonotype: This may be a read error: a much more frequent sequence differs by one nucleotide. This chain joins TRBV14 and TRBJ2-7; D may be TRBD2 (5 bases). The V and J ends lost 5 bases and 12 bases respectively, with 20 bases between them. Germline V gene data show CDR1 as SGHDN and CDR2 as FVKESK. The CDR3 is made up of 13 amino acids. CDR3 amino acids: CASSFEAGWKRYF. DNA for the CDR3: TGTGCCAGCAGCTTCGAGGCGGGTTGGAAGCGGTACTTC.

The rearrangement uses TRBV6-2 or TRBV6-3 and TRBJ2-6, with TRBD1 identical over 8 bases. The CDR3 runs 17 residues. J was trimmed by 1 base and V by 2 bases; bases with no gene match: 4. Germline-derived CDR1 and CDR2 are MNHEY and SVGEGT. CDR3 protein: CASSYGQGASGANVLTF. As DNA, the CDR3 is TGTGCCAGCAGTTACGGACAGGGAGCATCTGGGGCCAACGTCCTGACTTTC.

The sample holds many counts of this clonotype. The chain employs TRBV10-3 and TRBJ2-1; 9 nucleotides agree with TRBD1. After removal of 5 bases from V and 6 bases from J, the junction contained 11 bases not matched to a gene. Germline CDR1 and CDR2: ENHRY and SYGVKD. The CDR3 totals 16 residues. CDR3: CAISHPGQGSINEQFF. The DNA of the CDR3 is TGTGCCATCAGTCACCCGGGACAGGGTTCCATCAATGAGCAGTTCTTC.

This clonotype was seen repeatedly, ten times or more. V usage is TRBV7-2 and J usage is TRBJ2-5; TRBD1 agrees at 8 bases. The CDR3 contains 16 residues. Germline V gives CDR1 SGHTA, CDR2 FQGNSA. V trimming: 0 bases; J trimming: 3 bases; junction bases outside the gene matches: 6. CDR3 sequence reads: CASSLAWRQGKETQYF. The CDR3 nucleotides are TGTGCCAGCAGCTTAGCGTGGAGACAGGGGAAAGAGACCCAGTACTTC.